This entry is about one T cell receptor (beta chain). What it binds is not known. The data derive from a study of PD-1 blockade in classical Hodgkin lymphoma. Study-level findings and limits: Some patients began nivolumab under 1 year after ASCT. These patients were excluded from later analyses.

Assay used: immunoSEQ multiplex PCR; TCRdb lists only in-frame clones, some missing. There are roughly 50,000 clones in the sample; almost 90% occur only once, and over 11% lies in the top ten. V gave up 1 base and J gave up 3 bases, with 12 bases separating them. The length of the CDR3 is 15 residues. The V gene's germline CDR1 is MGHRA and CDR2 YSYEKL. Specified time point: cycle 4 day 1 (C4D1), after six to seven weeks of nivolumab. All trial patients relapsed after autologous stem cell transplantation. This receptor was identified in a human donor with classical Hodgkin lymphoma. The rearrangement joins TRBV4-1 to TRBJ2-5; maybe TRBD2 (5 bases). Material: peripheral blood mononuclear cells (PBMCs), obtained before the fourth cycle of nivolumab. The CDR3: CASSQGRGGEETQYF. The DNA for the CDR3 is TGCGCCAGCAGCCAAGGGCGTGGAGGAGAAGAGACCCAGTACTTC.